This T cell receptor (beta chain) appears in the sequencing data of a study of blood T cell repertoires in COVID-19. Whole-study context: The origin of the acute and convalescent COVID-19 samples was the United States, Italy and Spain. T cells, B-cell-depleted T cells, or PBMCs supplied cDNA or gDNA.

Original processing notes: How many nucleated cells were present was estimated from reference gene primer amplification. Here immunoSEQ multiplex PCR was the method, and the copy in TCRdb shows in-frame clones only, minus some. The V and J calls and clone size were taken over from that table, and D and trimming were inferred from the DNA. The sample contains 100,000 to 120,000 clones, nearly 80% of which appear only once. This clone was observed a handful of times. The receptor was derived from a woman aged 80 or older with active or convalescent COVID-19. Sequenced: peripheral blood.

In DNA form, the CDR3 reads TGTGCCAGCAGCTTAGACAGCCAAGCTAACTATGGCTACACCTTC. Protein sequence: CASSLDSQANYGYTF. The V call is TRBV7-3, the J call TRBJ1-2; possibly TRBD1 for D (5 bases). Per the germline V gene, CDR1 is SGHTA and CDR2 is FQGTGA. There are 15 residues in the CDR3. V shed 2 bases and J shed 0 bases, with 10 bases lying between them.